This T cell receptor (beta chain) was recovered during a study of T cell repertoires in cytomegalovirus infection. Study overall: Both CMV infection and a matching HLA type were indicated by public TCR beta signatures.

There are many counts of this clonotype. Its antigen is undetermined. The study, taken as a whole, reports: There were HLA-C-restricted CMV-specific TCR beta clonotypes dominating the ex vivo response.

TCRdb redid the calling of the reads with MiXCR, one entry per CDR3 protein. The repertoire has some 940,000 distinct CDR3 sequences, roughly 31% of them found once; the top ten carry about 14%. Trimming left V 2 bases short and J 3 bases short, with 14 bases between. Per germline, CDR1 SGHTA and CDR2 FQGNSA. The CDR3 has 16 amino acids. The chain employs TRBV7-2 and TRBJ1-5; D uncertain. Sequenced here: cultured CD8+ T cells from PBMCs, sampled from culture after CMV antigen stimulation. The receptor's source is a human donor in good health (CMV status not recorded). Some clones in this sample may be carry-over from other donors' samples. CDR3 region: CASSLKWTTPNQPQHF. CDR3 coding DNA: TGTGCCAGCAGCTTAAAGTGGACGACTCCCAATCAGCCCCAGCATTTT.